This T cell receptor beta chain was captured by sequencing in a study of T and B cells in COVID-19 patients. TRB rearrangements were amplified by multiplex PCR with BIOMED2 TRB-A/B primers. TCRdb analysed the multiplex PCR reads with MiXCR anew, one entry per CDR3 protein. This table holds about 27,000 distinct CDR3 sequences, approximately 32% found once. Per germline, CDR1 LNHNV and CDR2 YYDKDF (reference sequence). With 0 bases removed from V and 8 bases from J, the gap between germline ends came to 13 bases. The CDR3 consists of 14 residues. Blood genomic DNA input for TRB amplification was roughly 250-500 ng.

Source material: blood. The clonotype comes from a human donor who had recovered from COVID-19. The rearrangement uses TRBV15 and TRBJ1-2, with D maybe TRBD1 (5 bases). CDR3 DNA sequence: TGTGCCACCAGCAGAGATCGGGGCGCGGGGGGCTACACCTTC. Amino acid sequence: CATSRDRGAGGYTF. Based on the CDR3 plus reference TRBV15 and TRBJ1-2, the full variable domain is DAMVIQNPRYQVTQFGKPVTLSCSQTLNHNVMYWYQQKSSQAPKLLFHYYDKDFNNEADTPDNFQSRRPNTSFCFLDIRSPGLGDTAMYLCATSRDRGAGGYTFGSGTRLTVV.